This T cell receptor beta chain was obtained from a study of CD8 T cells in ankylosing spondylitis. From the 5' RACE reads, TCRdb called clonotypes with MiXCR, one entry per CDR3 protein. The data show a few hundred thousand distinct CDR3 sequences, approximately 16% seen once. Per germline, CDR1 DFQATT and CDR2 SNEGSKA (reference sequence). The CDR3 runs to 14 residues. V shed 5 bases, J shed 7 bases, and the junction held 9 bases outside the gene matches. The sample holds a few counts of this clonotype. What it binds is unknown. Whole-study findings and limits: What seemed typical of ankylosing spondylitis blood was a TCR beta motif built from several highly homologous variants.

V gene TRBV20-1 combines with J gene TRBJ2-2; 8 positions agree with TRBD1. The sequencing input was blood, either unsorted or a sorted T cell fraction (not recorded which). The clonotype comes from a male donor with ankylosing spondylitis. The CDR3 region is CSAFLQGAGGELFF. CDR3 sequence (DNA): TGCAGTGCTTTCCTCCAGGGGGCTGGCGGGGAGCTGTTTTTT.